A selection of T cell receptor beta chains follows, all from one sample in a study of T cell responses to AZD1222 COVID-19 vaccine. Using immunoSEQ multiplex PCR, the repertoire was profiled, and TCRdb retains in-frame clones only, with some absent. The sample has some 110,000 clones, 80% to 90% seen once. Sequenced material: peripheral blood, taken on day 0 of AZD1222 vaccination. The receptors originated from an adult in good health. Each CDR3 is given with its conserved first and last residue. The D gene is left open where the match is weak. The size of a clone is reported for some rows only, either as once, few or many, or as a class for expanded clones.

CDR3nt	CDR3aa	j_gene	abundance	v_gene	d_gene
TGTGCCAGCAGTCCGGACTCACTGAGCTCCTACGAGCAGTACTTC	CASSPDSLSSYEQYF	TRBJ2-7	-	TRBV7-9	-
TGCGCCAGCAGCTTGGGCCCCATTGGACTACAAGAGACCCAGTACTTC	CASSLGPIGLQETQYF	TRBJ2-5	-	TRBV5-1	-
TGTGCCAGTCCTGGCGGGGTGCGCGGAAACACCATATATTTT	CASPGGVRGNTIYF	TRBJ1-3	once	TRBV6-5	-
TGTGCCAGCAGTGAGTACAACAGGGTGAAAGAGACCCAGTACTTC	CASSEYNRVKETQYF	TRBJ2-5	-	TRBV6-1	-
TGTGCCAGCAGCCCCAGGACAGACATTAATTCACCCCTCCACTTT	CASSPRTDINSPLHF	TRBJ1-6	-	TRBV3-1/TRBV3-2	-
TGTGCCAGCAGCGCCGGAGGGGGGAAGGCCCAGCATTTT	CASSAGGGKAQHF	TRBJ1-5	-	TRBV7-9	-
TGCGCCAGCAGCTTGGCCGGAATACAAGAGACCCAGTACTTC	CASSLAGIQETQYF	TRBJ2-5	-	TRBV5-1	-
TGTGCCAGCAGCTCCCCGTCGAGGGGAGGGACTGAAGCTTTCTTT	CASSSPSRGGTEAFF	TRBJ1-1	-	TRBV7-2	-
TGTGCCAGCGGTCGGGGCGATAGCACAGATACGCAGTATTTT	CASGRGDSTDTQYF	TRBJ2-3	-	TRBV28	-
TGTGCCAGCAGTACCGGGGGGCTCCGGAACACTGAAGCTTTCTTT	CASSTGGLRNTEAFF	TRBJ1-1	few	TRBV6-5	-
TGTGCCTGTTCCCCTAGCCCGGGAAACGAAAAACTGTTTTTT	CACSPSPGNEKLFF	TRBJ1-4	-	TRBV30	-
TGTGCCAGCAGCTACCATCCTCAAGAGACCCAGTACTTC	CASSYHPQETQYF	TRBJ2-5	-	TRBV7-2	-
TGTGCCAGCAGCGCCGACAGGGGCAGCAATCAGCCCCAGCATTTT	CASSADRGSNQPQHF	TRBJ1-5	-	TRBV11-2	TRBD1
TGTGCCAGCTCCCGCGGGACCGGGACGTACGAGCAGTACTTC	CASSRGTGTYEQYF	TRBJ2-7	-	TRBV11-2	-
TGTGCCGCGACCGCGGTATGGGAGAGTGAGCAGTTCTTC	CAATAVWESEQFF	TRBJ2-1	-	TRBV30	-
TGTGCCAGCAGCCCACCCACCGGGACAGCAGCCTTC	CASSPPTGTAAF	TRBJ2-7	-	TRBV7-9	TRBD1